The clone carrying this TCR beta chain was counted only a few times. The antigen remains undetermined. The data are from a study of T-cell memory formation after mild COVID-19. Study results and limitations: Balance between CD4 and CD8 was seen in clones contracting day 15 to 85, and a CD4+ lean was seen in later expanders. Certain responding clones were present in pre-infection memory, suggesting participation of cross-reactive memory. Second-wave clones with a day 37 peak had unconfirmed SARS-CoV-2 specificity.

The TCR alpha and TCR beta cDNA libraries, bearing sample barcodes and UMIs, were generated by 5'RACE using constant-segment primers. TCRdb independently ran MiXCR on the 5' RACE reads; one entry per CDR3 protein. The profile shows hundreds of thousands of distinct CDR3 sequences, about a sixth of them singletons. CDR1 is LGHDT and CDR2 is YNNKEL in the germline V gene (reference sequence). This CDR3 is 17 amino acids long. Trimming left V 4 bases short and J 5 bases short, with 23 bases between. The chain recombines TRBV3-1 with TRBJ1-1; D unresolved. The source of this sequence is an adult woman who had mild COVID-19 (a few samples of this study predate the infection). Cell type and time point are not known. Sequences were obtained from PBMCs or a T cell subset sorted from them (not recorded which). CDR3 sequence reads: CASSPLRVGSRMTEAFF. The CDR3 region has the DNA TGTGCCAGCAGCCCTTTGAGGGTTGGTTCTCGGATGACTGAAGCTTTCTTT.